The clone carrying this T cell receptor beta chain turned up a few times. Germline V CDR1 and CDR2: SGHDT, YYEEEE. This CDR3 region has 14 residues. V was trimmed by 5 bases and J by 3 bases, leaving 12 bases between them. The data are from a study of siplizumab effects on memory and regulatory T cells. Measured with immunoSEQ multiplex PCR; TCRdb has only the in-frame clones, and not every one. The table has roughly 120,000 clones, around 90% seen once. The receptor was isolated from a human donor in good health. Sequenced input: Tregs sorted from blood. The V and J genes are TRBV5-6 and TRBJ1-3, with D possibly being TRBD1 (6 bases). CDR3 DNA: TGTGCCAGCAGAAGCAGGGGTGGTGGAAACACCATATATTTT. It is translated as CASRSRGGGNTIYF.